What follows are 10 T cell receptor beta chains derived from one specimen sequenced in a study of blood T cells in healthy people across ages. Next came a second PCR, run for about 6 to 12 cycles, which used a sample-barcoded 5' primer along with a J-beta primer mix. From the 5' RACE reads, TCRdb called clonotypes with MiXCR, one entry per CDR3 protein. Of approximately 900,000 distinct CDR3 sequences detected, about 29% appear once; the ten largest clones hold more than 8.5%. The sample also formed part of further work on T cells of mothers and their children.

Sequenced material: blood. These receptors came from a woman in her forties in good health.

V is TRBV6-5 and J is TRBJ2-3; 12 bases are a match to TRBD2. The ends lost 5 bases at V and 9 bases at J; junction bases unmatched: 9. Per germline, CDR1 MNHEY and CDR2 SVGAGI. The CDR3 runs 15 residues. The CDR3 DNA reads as TGTGCCAGCAGTCAGCTAGCGGGGGGGCCGGTAACGCAGTATTTT. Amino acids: CASSQLAGGPVTQYF.

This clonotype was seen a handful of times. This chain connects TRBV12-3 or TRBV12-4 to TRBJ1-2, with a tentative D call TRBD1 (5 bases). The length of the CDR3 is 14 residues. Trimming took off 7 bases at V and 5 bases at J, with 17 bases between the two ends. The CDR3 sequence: CASTMGGSSYGYTF. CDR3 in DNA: TGTGCCAGCACAATGGGGGGATCGAGTTATGGCTACACCTTC.

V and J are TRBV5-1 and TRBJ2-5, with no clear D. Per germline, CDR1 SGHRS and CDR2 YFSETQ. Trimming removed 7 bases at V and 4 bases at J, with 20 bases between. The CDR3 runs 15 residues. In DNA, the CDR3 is TGCGCCAGCTCGAGGACCAGGTCCACTGGAGAGACCCAGTACTTC. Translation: CASSRTRSTGETQYF. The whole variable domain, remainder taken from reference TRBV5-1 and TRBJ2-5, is KAGVTQTPRYLIKTRGQQVTLSCSPISGHRSVSWYQQTPGQGLQFLFEYFSETQRNKGNFPGRFSGRQFSNSRSEMNVSTLELGDSALYLCASSRTRSTGETQYFGPGTRLLVL.

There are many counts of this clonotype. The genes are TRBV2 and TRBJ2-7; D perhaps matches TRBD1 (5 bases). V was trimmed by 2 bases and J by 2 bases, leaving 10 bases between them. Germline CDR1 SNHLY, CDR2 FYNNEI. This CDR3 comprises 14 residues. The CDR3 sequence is CASSEYVDTYEQYF. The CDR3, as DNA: TGTGCCAGCAGTGAATACGTGGACACCTACGAGCAGTACTTC.

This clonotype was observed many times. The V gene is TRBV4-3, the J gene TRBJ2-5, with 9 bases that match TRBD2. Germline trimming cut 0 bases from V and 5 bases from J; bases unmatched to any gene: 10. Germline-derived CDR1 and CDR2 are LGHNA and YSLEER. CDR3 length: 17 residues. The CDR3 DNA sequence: TGCGCCAGCAGCCAAGATGGTATCCTAGCGGGGTGGGAGACCCAGTACTTC. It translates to CASSQDGILAGWETQYF.

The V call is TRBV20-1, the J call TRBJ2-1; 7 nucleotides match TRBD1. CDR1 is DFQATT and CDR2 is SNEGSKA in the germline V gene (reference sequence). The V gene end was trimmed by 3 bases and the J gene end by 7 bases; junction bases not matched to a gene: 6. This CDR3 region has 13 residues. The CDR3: CSASRGGKNEQFF. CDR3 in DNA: TGCAGTGCTAGTAGAGGGGGCAAGAATGAGCAGTTCTTC.

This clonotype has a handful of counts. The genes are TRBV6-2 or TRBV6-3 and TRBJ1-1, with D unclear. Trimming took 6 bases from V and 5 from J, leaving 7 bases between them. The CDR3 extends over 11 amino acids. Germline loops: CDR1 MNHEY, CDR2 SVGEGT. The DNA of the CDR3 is TGTGCCAGCAGAACCGGGACTGAAGCTTTCTTT. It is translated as CASRTGTEAFF.

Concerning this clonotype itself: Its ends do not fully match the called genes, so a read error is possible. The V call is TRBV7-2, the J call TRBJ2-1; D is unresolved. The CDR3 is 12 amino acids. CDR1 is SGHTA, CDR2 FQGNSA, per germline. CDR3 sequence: CASSAQSNKQFF. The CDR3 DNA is TGTGCCAGCAGCGCCCAGTCCAATAAGCAGTTCTTC. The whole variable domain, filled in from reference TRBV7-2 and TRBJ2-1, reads GAGVSQSPSNKVTEKGKDVELRCDPISGHTALYWYRQSLGQGLEFLIYFQGNSAPDKSGLPSDRFSAERTGGSVSTLTIQRTQQEDSAVYLCASSAQSNKQFFGPGTRLTVL.

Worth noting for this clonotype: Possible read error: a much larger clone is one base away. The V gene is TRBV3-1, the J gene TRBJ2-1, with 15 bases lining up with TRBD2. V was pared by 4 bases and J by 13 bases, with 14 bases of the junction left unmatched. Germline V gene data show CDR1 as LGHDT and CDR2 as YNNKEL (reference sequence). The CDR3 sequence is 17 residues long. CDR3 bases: TGTGCCAGCAGCCCCCAACGGACTAGCGGGGGGGGAGAGACCCAGTTCTTC. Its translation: CASSPQRTSGGGETQFF.

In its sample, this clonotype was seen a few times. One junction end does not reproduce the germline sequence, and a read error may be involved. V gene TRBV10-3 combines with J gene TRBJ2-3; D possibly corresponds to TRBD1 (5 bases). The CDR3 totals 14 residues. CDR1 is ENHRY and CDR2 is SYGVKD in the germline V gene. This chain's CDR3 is CAISFSPTTGTQYF. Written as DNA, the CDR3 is TGTGCCATCAGTTTCAGCCCGACCACAGGTACGCAGTATTTT.